This paragraph reports one T cell receptor (beta chain). Antigen unknown. The repertoire was sequenced with immunoSEQ multiplex PCR; TCRdb's copy has only in-frame clones and lacks some. The sample lists around 13,000 clones; about 90% were seen once. The data were taken from a study of untreated major depressive disorder. Germline V lookup: CDR1 LNHDA, CDR2 SQIVND (reference sequence). Losses at the gene ends were 8 bases for V and 3 bases for J; bases not matched to a gene: 7. The CDR3 runs to 16 residues. Magnetic negative selection enriched CD4+ T cells from thawed PBMCs. Whole-study findings and limits: TRBV25-01 and TRBV02-01 usage differences were not statistically significant. Depressed patients' CD4+ T cells carried increased TRBV05-01 (Vbeta 5.1) usage versus control CD4+ T cells.

The V call is TRBV19, the J call TRBJ2-2; 12 positions agree with TRBD2. Sequencing was carried out using CD4+ T cells from PBMCs. The TCR sequence derives from a woman in her twenties or thirties with major depressive disorder. CDR3 loop: CASGKTSGGYTGELFF. In DNA form, the CDR3 reads TGTGCCAGTGGGAAGACTAGCGGGGGATACACCGGGGAGCTGTTTTTT.